This T cell receptor (beta chain) was retrieved from a study of identifying expanded T cells in peripheral blood. The repertoire was sequenced with immunoSEQ multiplex PCR; TCRdb's copy has only in-frame clones and lacks some. This table has approximately 140,000 clones, around nine tenths appearing once. Notes on the study in general: Roughly two-week clone count variance significantly increased as total template count grew.

On this clone itself: What it binds is not known.

Sequencing was done on a sample of blood. This receptor was identified in a person between 18 and 75 years old in good health.

CDR3 DNA: TGTGCCAGCAGCCCTGACAGGGGTGCGGACATTCAGTACTTC. Translated: CASSPDRGADIQYF. V usage is TRBV4-2 and J usage is TRBJ2-4, with 8 bases lining up with TRBD1. This CDR3 is built from 14 residues. The junction had 7 bases not matched to a gene; V was cut back by 4 bases and J by 8 bases. CDR1 and CDR2 (germline): LGHNA, YNFKEQ.